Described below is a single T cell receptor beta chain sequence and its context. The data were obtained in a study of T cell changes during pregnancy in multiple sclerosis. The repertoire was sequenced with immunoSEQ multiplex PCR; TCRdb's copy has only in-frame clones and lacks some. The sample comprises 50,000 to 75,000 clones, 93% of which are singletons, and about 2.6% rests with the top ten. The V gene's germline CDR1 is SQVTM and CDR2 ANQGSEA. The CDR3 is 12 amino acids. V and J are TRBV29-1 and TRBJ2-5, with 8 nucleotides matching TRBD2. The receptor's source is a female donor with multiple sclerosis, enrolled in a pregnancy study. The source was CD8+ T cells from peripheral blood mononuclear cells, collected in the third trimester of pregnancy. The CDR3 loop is CTGVTSGETQYF. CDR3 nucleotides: TGCACCGGGGTCACTAGCGGAGAGACCCAGTACTTC.